This TCR beta chain originates from a study of blood T cell repertoires in COVID-19. Study overall: Samples of COVID-19 (acute and convalescent) were obtained from the United States, Italy and Spain. PBMCs, B-cell-depleted T cells, or T cells were the source of the cDNA or gDNA that made up the material.

Original processing methods: Nucleated cell counts were estimated from reference gene primer amplification. Method: immunoSEQ multiplex PCR; TCRdb's copy keeps in-frame clones and lacks some. V and J calls and clone size come straight from that table; D and trimming were deduced from the DNA. The repertoire holds approximately 16,000 clones, with about nine tenths as singletons. V dropped 10 bases and J dropped 2 bases, with 8 bases sitting between them. Germline V lookup: CDR1 MDHEN, CDR2 SYDVKM. The CDR3 sequence is 11 residues long. V gene TRBV28 combines with J gene TRBJ1-2; D might be TRBD1 (5 bases). The sequenced sample consisted of peripheral blood. The TCR sequence derives from an elderly man with acute or convalescent COVID-19. CDR3 coding DNA: TGTGCCATCTCAGGGAACTATGGCTACACCTTC. Its protein is CAISGNYGYTF.